This entry describes one T cell receptor beta chain. J gave up 4 bases and V 5 bases, and 7 bases lay outside the gene matches. Germline CDR1 is MNHEY and CDR2 is SVGEGT. CDR3 length: 15 residues. This record belongs to a study of blood T cell repertoires in COVID-19. Study summary: Samples came from the United States, Italy and Spain, spanning acute and convalescent COVID-19. T cells, B-cell-depleted T cells, or PBMCs supplied cDNA or gDNA.

Per the original methods: Estimates of nucleated cell counts were drawn from the amplification of reference gene primers. Libraries were prepared by immunoSEQ multiplex PCR; TCRdb keeps only in-frame clonotypes and omits some of them. Clone size and the V and J calls come from that table; the DNA yielded D and trimming. The repertoire includes 280,000 or so clones, approximately 83% of them detected once, and 10% to 15% sits in the top ten. The sequenced sample was peripheral blood. This receptor was obtained from a human donor in a cohort sampled during active COVID-19. This sequence joins TRBV6-2 or TRBV6-3 and TRBJ2-7; 11 nucleotides match TRBD2. The CDR3 DNA reads TGTGCCAGCAGTCTCGTTAGCGGGAGGGTTTACGAGCAGTACTTC. Its protein product is CASSLVSGRVYEQYF.